The present TCR beta chain was sequenced within a study of T cell repertoires in ileal Crohn's disease. As for the study in general: Patients had a median approximately 7.8-year disease duration, and under 45% were active smokers. All patients had surgery for stricturing (about 60%) or penetrating (about 39%) disease. Postoperative therapy was given to about half: about 11 thiopurines, about 19 anti-TNF agents. Study conclusions and caveats: Active smokers at surgery had more clonal expansions than non-smokers.

Documented time point: inflamed ileum from the surgical specimen. Method: immunoSEQ multiplex PCR; TCRdb's copy keeps in-frame clones and lacks some. The sample consists of several thousand clones, roughly 85% of them appearing once. In regard to this clone: Its antigen is currently unknown.

Trimming pared 0 bases from V and 3 bases from J, leaving 9 bases between. Germline V gives CDR1 MNHEY, CDR2 SVGAGI. The CDR3 is 14 residues long. This TCR came from an adult with Crohn's disease. This chain joins TRBV6-5 and TRBJ2-7; D remains ambiguous. Sequencing was done on a sample of ileal tissue. CDR3 sequence: CASSYSQENYEQYF. The CDR3 coding sequence is TGTGCCAGCAGTTACTCTCAGGAGAACTACGAGCAGTACTTC.